The clone carrying this T cell receptor (beta chain) came up a few times. The target antigen is unknown. These data belong to a study of T cells in Graves' hyperthyroidism and ophthalmopathy. Clinical symptoms, serum thyroxine and TRAb, thyroid ultrasound and orbital computed tomography were used for the diagnoses. RNA transcripts served as the template for amplifying TCR beta CDR3 regions. The HTBI set primed first-round TCR CDR3 RT-PCR. TCRdb fed the multiplex PCR reads into MiXCR, producing one record per CDR3 protein. Among some 510,000 distinct CDR3 sequences, around 21% were seen once, and the ten largest hold more than 20%. Study-wide points: Patients with ophthalmopathy were separated from those with stable hyperthyroidism by a 13 V-J model.

The sequencing input was blood. This receptor was identified in a man aged 18 to 29 with Graves' hyperthyroidism.

The CDR3 DNA reads TGCGCCAGCTCTAAGGCGGCGGGGTCGGGCACTGAAGCTTTCTTT. Translated, it gives CASSKAAGSGTEAFF. The chain carries TRBV4-1 and TRBJ1-1; no clear D gene. CDR1 and CDR2 from the germline V gene are MGHRA and YSYEKL. Trimming stripped 8 bases from V and 4 bases from J, with 20 bases between. This CDR3 region has 15 residues.